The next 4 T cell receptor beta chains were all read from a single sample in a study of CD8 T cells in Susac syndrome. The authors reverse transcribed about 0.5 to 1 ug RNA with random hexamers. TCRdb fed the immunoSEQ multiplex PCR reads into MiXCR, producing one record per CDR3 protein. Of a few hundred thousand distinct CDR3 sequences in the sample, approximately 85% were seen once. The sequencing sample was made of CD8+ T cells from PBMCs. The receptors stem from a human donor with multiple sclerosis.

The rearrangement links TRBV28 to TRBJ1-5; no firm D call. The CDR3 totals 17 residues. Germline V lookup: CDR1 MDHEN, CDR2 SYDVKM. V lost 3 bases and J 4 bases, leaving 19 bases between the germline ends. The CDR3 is CASSFNIGRWQNQPQHF. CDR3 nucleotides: TGTGCCAGCAGTTTCAACATCGGGAGATGGCAGAATCAGCCCCAGCATTTT.

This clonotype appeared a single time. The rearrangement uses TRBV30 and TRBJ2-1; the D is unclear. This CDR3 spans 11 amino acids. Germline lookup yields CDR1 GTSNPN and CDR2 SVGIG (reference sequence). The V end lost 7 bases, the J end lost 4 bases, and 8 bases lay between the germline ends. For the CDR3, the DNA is TGTGCCTTACTGGTTTACAATGAGCAGTTCTTC. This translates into CALLVYNEQFF.

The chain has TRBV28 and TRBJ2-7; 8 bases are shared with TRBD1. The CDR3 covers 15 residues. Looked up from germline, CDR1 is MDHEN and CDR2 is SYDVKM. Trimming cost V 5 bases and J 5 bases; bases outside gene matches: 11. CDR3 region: CASSGPRTGKNEQYF. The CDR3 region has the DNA TGTGCCAGCAGTGGCCCCCGGACAGGGAAAAACGAGCAGTACTTC. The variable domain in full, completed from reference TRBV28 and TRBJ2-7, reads DVKVTQSSRYLVKRTGEKVFLECVQDMDHENMFWYRQDPGLGLRLIYFSYDVKMKEKGDIPEGYSVSREKKERFSLILESASTNQTSMYLCASSGPRTGKNEQYFGPGTRLTVT.

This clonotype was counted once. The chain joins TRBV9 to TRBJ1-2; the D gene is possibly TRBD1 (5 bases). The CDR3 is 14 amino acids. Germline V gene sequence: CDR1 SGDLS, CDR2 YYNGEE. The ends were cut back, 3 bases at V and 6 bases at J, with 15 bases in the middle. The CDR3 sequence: CASSDTPGSDGYTF. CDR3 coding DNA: TGTGCCAGCAGCGATACTCCAGGGAGTGATGGCTACACCTTC.